This TCR beta chain came from a study of blood T cell repertoires in COVID-19. Looking at the study overall: Samples representing acute and convalescent COVID-19 were sourced from the United States, Italy and Spain.

This CDR3 spans 13 amino acids. V lost 11 bases and J lost 1; bases outside the gene matches: 8. CDR1 is SEHNR and CDR2 is FQNEAQ in the germline V gene (reference sequence). Repertoires were generated with immunoSEQ multiplex PCR, while TCRdb's copy carries only in-frame clones and drops some. The sample shows about 260,000 clones, more than 75% of them seen only once. Participants were aged about 18 to 90 years, lived in about two dozen US areas, and enrolled virtually. Which cohort a participant joined came from the clinical history participants gave. The sequence came from a woman in her forties or fifties who had recovered from COVID-19. The specimen sequenced was PBMCs or T cells enriched from blood (not recorded which). V is TRBV7-9 and J is TRBJ2-7, with 7 bases fitting TRBD2. The CDR3 loop is CAGERDLSYEQYF. The CDR3 DNA is TGTGCCGGGGAGCGGGACCTATCCTACGAGCAGTACTTC.